This section outlines one T cell receptor beta chain sequence together with its context. Its cognate antigen is unknown. This entry is derived from a study of lymphopenia after photon versus proton radiotherapy. Study outcomes and limitations: A bigger post-nadir fall in TCR diversity correlated inversely with survival time in deceased patients. Relative stability marked proton patients; photon patients lost diversity and naive cells. After the lymphocyte nadir, photon-treated repertoires showed oligoclonal expansion, especially of CD8+ Temra cells.

The V and J ends lost 3 bases and 4 bases respectively, with 22 bases between them. CDR3 length: 18 amino acids. The V gene's germline CDR1 is SGHNT and CDR2 YYREEE (reference sequence). Sequencing was performed with immunoSEQ multiplex PCR; in TCRdb, only in-frame clones are kept and a portion is missing. The sample yields about 20,000 clones, roughly 86% seen once. This specimen consisted of peripheral blood, obtained from a patient treated with photon-based radiotherapy. This TCR was sampled from a woman between 50 and 59 years old with pancreatic cancer. The chain links TRBV5-4 to TRBJ2-2; weak D call: TRBD2 (5 bases). CDR3: CASSSLGAAVRSTGELFF. CDR3 sequence (DNA): TGTGCCAGCAGCTCCCTGGGAGCGGCTGTGCGAAGCACCGGGGAGCTGTTTTTT.